The 20 T cell receptor beta chains given below trace back to one sample, sequenced in a study of blood T cell repertoires in COVID-19. TCRdb's copy holds only in-frame clones and misses some; the assay was immunoSEQ multiplex PCR. Here the sample spans approximately 300,000 clones, roughly 87% being singletons. The sample was peripheral blood. The receptors originated from a man aged 50-59 years with active or convalescent COVID-19.

The rearrangement uses TRBV28 and TRBJ2-7, with TRBD2 as a possible D gene (6 bases). CDR1 is MDHEN, CDR2 SYDVKM, per germline. Trimming left V 1 base short and J 5 bases short, with 6 bases between. The CDR3 runs to 12 residues. The CDR3 DNA is TGTGCCAGCAGTTTATCGGGGGACGAGCAGTACTTC. Translated, it gives CASSLSGDEQYF.

Details on this clone: The identical CDR3 is also encoded by other nucleotide sequences in the sample. This chain joins TRBV5-1 and TRBJ2-3, with D possibly being TRBD2 (6 bases). CDR1 and CDR2 from the germline V gene are SGHRS and YFSETQ. The V end was cut by 2 bases, the J end by 0 bases, with 10 bases between. The CDR3 loop spans 15 amino acids. The CDR3 nucleotides read TGCGCCAGCAGCTTCGGGGGAGCTAGCACAGATACGCAGTATTTT. Translation: CASSFGGASTDTQYF.

This CDR3 is CASSSAGLAGSTDTQYF. CDR3 sequence (DNA): TGTGCCAGCAGCTCGGCGGGACTAGCGGGAAGCACAGATACGCAGTATTTT. V gene TRBV13 combines with J gene TRBJ2-3; 13 nucleotides match TRBD2. The CDR3 extends over 17 amino acids. V lost 4 bases and J lost 0; bases outside the gene matches: 4. Germline V gives CDR1 PRHDT, CDR2 FYEKMQ (reference sequence).

CDR3 in amino acids: CASGTGAGSTDTQYF. DNA for the CDR3: TGTGCCAGCGGAACAGGGGCGGGAAGCACAGATACGCAGTATTTT. The rearrangement uses TRBV3-1 (or the pseudogene TRBV3-2) and TRBJ2-3; possible D gene TRBD1, 7 bases. The CDR3 is 15 amino acids. Trimming stripped 8 bases from V and 0 bases from J, with 15 bases between. The germline V gene encodes CDR1 LGHDT and CDR2 YNNKEL (reference sequence).

V usage is TRBV18 and J usage is TRBJ2-7; 7 bases line up with TRBD1. V shed 5 bases and J 5 bases; nucleotides not matched to a gene: 9. This CDR3 region has 14 residues. The germline gives CDR1 KGHSH, CDR2 LQKENI. The CDR3 is CASSSRQGSHEQYF. CDR3 coding DNA: TGTGCCAGCTCATCTAGACAGGGTTCACACGAGCAGTACTTC.

The chain combines TRBV7-9 with TRBJ1-2; perhaps TRBD1 as D (6 bases). The germline gives CDR1 SEHNR, CDR2 FQNEAQ (reference sequence). Trimming took off 8 bases at V and 5 bases at J, with 15 bases between the two ends. This CDR3 is built from 13 residues. The CDR3 protein is CASGTGTPYGYTF. The CDR3 DNA sequence: TGTGCCAGCGGAACCGGGACACCTTATGGCTACACCTTC.

The chain employs TRBV6-5 and TRBJ2-3; TRBD2 is a possible D gene (6 bases). This CDR3 region has 15 residues. V dropped 4 bases and J dropped 1 base, with 12 bases sitting between them. The germline V gene has CDR1 MNHEY and CDR2 SVGAGI. CDR3 sequence (DNA): TGTGCCAGCAGTTCAACGGGAGAAGGCACAGATACGCAGTATTTT. Its protein product is CASSSTGEGTDTQYF.

The chain carries TRBV19 and TRBJ2-3; 9 bases match TRBD1. The V gene's germline CDR1 is LNHDA and CDR2 SQIVND (reference sequence). V lost 6 bases to trimming and J lost 5 bases; unmatched junction nucleotides: 6. CDR3 size: 14 residues. The chain's CDR3 is CASSSGQGGDTQYF. The CDR3 DNA reads as TGTGCCAGTAGCTCGGGACAGGGAGGAGATACGCAGTATTTT.

This clone was seen a few times. This chain uses TRBV3-1 (or the pseudogene TRBV3-2) with TRBJ2-7; a weak D match, TRBD2 (5 bases). CDR3 length equals 14 residues. The germline CDR1 and CDR2 sequences are LGHDT and YNNKEL (reference sequence). The ends were cut back, 6 bases at V and 0 bases at J, with 12 bases in the middle. The DNA for the CDR3 is TGTGCCAGCAGACGAGGGCTCACCTCCTACGAGCAGTACTTC. Amino acid sequence: CASRRGLTSYEQYF.

V is TRBV5-8 and J is TRBJ1-1; D is possibly TRBD1 (6 bases). This CDR3 has 14 residues. Germline assignment: CDR1 SGHTS and CDR2 YDEGEE. The V gene lost 4 bases and the J gene lost 4 bases, with 14 bases spanning the gap. The CDR3 is CASSRGGQSTEAFF. CDR3 in DNA: TGTGCCAGCAGCCGGGGGGGGCAGAGCACTGAAGCTTTCTTT.

The genes are TRBV28 and TRBJ2-3; D not certain. Germline V lookup: CDR1 MDHEN, CDR2 SYDVKM. Trimming removed 7 bases at V and 2 bases at J, with 10 bases between. This CDR3 has 13 residues. The DNA for the CDR3 is TGTGCCAGCATCCACAGCCTCACAGATACGCAGTATTTT. Translating it yields CASIHSLTDTQYF. Full variable domain (remainder filled in from reference TRBV28 and TRBJ2-3): DVKVTQSSRYLVKRTGEKVFLECVQDMDHENMFWYRQDPGLGLRLIYFSYDVKMKEKGDIPEGYSVSREKKERFSLILESASTNQTSMYLCASIHSLTDTQYFGPGTRLTVL.

This clone appeared once. The V gene is TRBV7-8, the J gene TRBJ2-6, with D possibly being TRBD2 (6 bases). The V gene's germline CDR1 is SGHVS and CDR2 FQNEAQ. The V gene lost 0 bases and the J gene lost 4 bases, with 10 bases spanning the gap. The CDR3 consists of 16 residues. The CDR3 is CASSLARGSGANVLTF. The CDR3 coding sequence is TGTGCCAGCAGCTTAGCACGGGGGTCCGGGGCCAACGTCCTGACTTTC.

For the CDR3, the DNA is TGTGCCAGCAGTTTAAGACAGGGGCCGGGGGTATATGGCTACACCTTC. Translated: CASSLRQGPGVYGYTF. The gene calls are TRBV27 and TRBJ1-2, with 8 nucleotides matching TRBD1. The CDR3 runs to 16 residues. V lost 2 bases and J lost 5; bases outside the gene matches: 10. The V gene's germline CDR1 is MNHEY and CDR2 SMNVEV (reference sequence).

The chain employs TRBV2 and TRBJ1-2, with TRBD1 matching over 8 bases. This CDR3 contains 13 residues. Trimming took 6 bases from V and 6 from J; bases not matched to a gene: 6. Germline lookup yields CDR1 SNHLY and CDR2 FYNNEI. The DNA of the CDR3 is TGTGCCAGCAGGGACAGGGAAGGGGATGGCTACACCTTC. It specifies CASRDREGDGYTF. Full variable domain (missing parts from reference TRBV2 and TRBJ1-2): EPEVTQTPSHQVTQMGQEVILRCVPISNHLYFYWYRQILGQKVEFLVSFYNNEISEKSEIFDDQFSVERPDGSNFTLKIRSTKLEDSAMYFCASRDREGDGYTFGSGTRLTVV.

V is TRBV5-6 and J is TRBJ1-4; 7 bases fit TRBD1. Trimming at V came to 5 bases and at J to 6 bases, leaving 4 bases not matched to a gene. Germline-derived CDR1 and CDR2 are SGHDT and YYEEEE. This CDR3 is 13 amino acids long. The CDR3 coding sequence is TGTGCCAGCAGTTTAGACAGGGATGAAAAACTGTTTTTT. It specifies CASSLDRDEKLFF.

The chain has TRBV10-3 and TRBJ1-2; TRBD1 agrees at 9 bases. The CDR3 runs to 14 residues. CDR1 is ENHRY, CDR2 SYGVKD, per germline. V trimming: 4 bases; J trimming: 7 bases; junction bases outside the gene matches: 7. The CDR3 loop is CAISAQGALSGYTF. CDR3 in DNA: TGTGCCATCAGTGCACAGGGGGCGCTCAGTGGCTACACCTTC.

V usage is TRBV10-3 and J usage is TRBJ2-2; TRBD2 aligns across 14 bases. The CDR3 runs to 18 residues. The trim removed 6 bases at V and 5 bases at J, leaving 11 bases unmatched. Looked up from germline, CDR1 is ENHRY and CDR2 is SYGVKD. The chain's CDR3 is CAIRDGTSGSSITGELFF. The CDR3 coding sequence is TGTGCCATCAGGGACGGGACTAGCGGGAGCAGTATAACCGGGGAGCTGTTTTTT.

The rearrangement uses TRBV16 and TRBJ1-6, with a weak D call TRBD1 (5 bases). The CDR3 covers 13 residues. Germline lookup yields CDR1 KGHSY and CDR2 FQNENV. Between the trimmed V and J ends, which lost 2 bases and 19 bases, there was a span of 18 bases. This chain's CDR3 is CASSQNQGNSPHF. CDR3 sequence (DNA): TGTGCCAGCAGCCAAAATCAGGGTAATTCACCACACTTT.

CDR3 region: CASSLSGTGGQYEQYF. In DNA, the CDR3 is TGTGCCAGCAGCCTTTCCGGGACAGGTGGCCAATACGAGCAGTACTTC. The gene calls are TRBV27 and TRBJ2-7; TRBD1 agrees at 8 bases. The CDR3 contains 16 residues. V lost 6 bases to trimming and J lost 4 bases; unmatched junction nucleotides: 14. Germline CDR1 and CDR2: MNHEY and SMNVEV (reference sequence).

This chain links TRBV4-3 with TRBJ2-4, with a tentative D call TRBD2 (5 bases). The CDR3 is 18 residues long. Per the germline V gene, CDR1 is LGHNA and CDR2 is YSLEER. Deletions cut 0 bases from V and 6 bases from J, with 21 bases between. The CDR3 DNA reads as TGCGCCAGCAGCCAAGATACCGCGTCGCCGGGGTCAGTAAACATTCAGTACTTC. Translating it yields CASSQDTASPGSVNIQYF.